This T cell receptor (beta chain) emerged from a study of T cells after yellow fever vaccination. On the study more broadly: Low-cell-number fractions underwent preparation using SMART-Seq v4 Ultra Low Input.

Universal primer sites and UMIs were introduced during 5'RACE template-switching synthesis of TCR cDNA. Via MiXCR, TCRdb re-called the 5' RACE reads, giving one row per CDR3 protein. The sample has about 96,000 distinct CDR3 sequences; under 9% are singletons. Study observations and caveats: Relatively few clonotypes were ones that appeared in both CD4 and CD8 compartments.

The germline gives CDR1 MNHNS, CDR2 SASEGT. The CDR3 is made up of 16 amino acids. Unmatched junction bases numbered 8, after V lost 7 bases and J lost 3 bases. This specimen was CD8+ T cells not binding an NS4B(214-222) dextramer, sorted from PBMCs, taken less than 16 days after the first yellow fever vaccination. This rearrangement joins TRBV6-1 to TRBJ2-3, with TRBD2 identical over 12 bases. The TCR was taken from a man between 18 and 35 years old who received the YFV17D yellow fever vaccine. The CDR3 sequence is CASTLTTSGGTDTQYF. CDR3 nucleotides: TGTGCCAGCACCCTTACCACTAGCGGGGGGACAGATACGCAGTATTTT.